Each of the 5 T cell receptor beta chains below was sequenced from the same sample in a study of shared clonotypes between healthy human individuals. Libraries were prepared by immunoSEQ multiplex PCR; TCRdb keeps only in-frame clonotypes and omits some of them. Found here are about 2.4 million clones, about 92% of them singletons; the top ten hold 0.14%. Sequencing was carried out using naive CD4+ T cells sorted from blood. Sample subset: CD45RA+ positively selected. These receptors originate from a young man in good health.

In this sample, this clone turned up once. V is TRBV28 and J is TRBJ2-2; D is unresolved. The V end was cut by 4 bases, the J end by 0 bases, with 6 bases between. The CDR3 runs 14 residues. Germline V gives CDR1 MDHEN, CDR2 SYDVKM. Here the CDR3 DNA reads TGTGCCAGCAGTTCGGGTGCGAACACCGGGGAGCTGTTTTTT. Its protein product is CASSSGANTGELFF.

V usage is TRBV6-5 and J usage is TRBJ2-7; 10 nucleotides align to TRBD2. V was clipped by 4 bases and J by 0 bases; unmatched bases: 3. Germline V gives CDR1 MNHEY, CDR2 SVGAGI. The CDR3 consists of 15 residues. In DNA form, the CDR3 reads TGTGCCAGCAGTTCGGGACTAGCGAGCTCCTACGAGCAGTACTTC. Protein: CASSSGLASSYEQYF.

This chain links TRBV5-1 with TRBJ1-2; TRBD1 aligns across 9 bases. Per germline, CDR1 SGHRS and CDR2 YFSETQ. J lost 7 bases, V lost 3 bases, and 7 bases had no gene match. This CDR3 has 14 amino acids. The CDR3 protein is CASSSTGGESGYTF. DNA of the CDR3: TGCGCCAGCAGCTCAACAGGGGGCGAGAGTGGCTACACCTTC.

This clone was seen once. This chain's CDR3 is CASSPDRGHNEQFF. Written as DNA, the CDR3 is TGTGCCAGCAGCCCCGACAGGGGGCATAATGAGCAGTTCTTC. V usage is TRBV2 and J usage is TRBJ2-1, with TRBD1 matching 10 bases. Trimming at V came to 6 bases and at J to 7 bases, leaving 6 bases not matched to a gene. CDR1 SNHLY and CDR2 FYNNEI come from the germline V gene. CDR3 size: 14 residues.

Turning to this clone: The sample has other DNA sequences that encode this CDR3 too. The chain recombines TRBV11-2 with TRBJ2-7; D might be TRBD2 (5 bases). In germline, CDR1 is SGHAT, CDR2 FQNNGV. The CDR3 is made up of 14 amino acids. Trimming stripped 0 bases from V and 1 base from J, with 7 bases between. CDR3 sequence (DNA): TGTGCCAGCAGCTTAGAGCGGGTATCCTACGAGCAGTACTTC. Its translation: CASSLERVSYEQYF.